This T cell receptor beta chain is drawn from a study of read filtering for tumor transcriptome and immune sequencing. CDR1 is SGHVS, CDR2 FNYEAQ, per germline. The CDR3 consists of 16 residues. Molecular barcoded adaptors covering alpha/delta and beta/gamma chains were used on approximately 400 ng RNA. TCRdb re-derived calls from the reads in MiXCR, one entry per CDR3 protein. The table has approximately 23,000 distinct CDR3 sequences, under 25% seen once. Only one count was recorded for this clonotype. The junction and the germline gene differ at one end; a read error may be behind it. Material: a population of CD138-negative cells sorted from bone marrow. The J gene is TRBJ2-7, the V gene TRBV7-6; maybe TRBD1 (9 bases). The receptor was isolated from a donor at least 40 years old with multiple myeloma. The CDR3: CANSLAGTGTGNEQYF. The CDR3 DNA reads TGTGCCAACAGCTTAGCGGGAACCGGGACAGGGAACGAGCAGTACTTC.